This T cell receptor (beta chain) was found in a study of T cell responses to AZD1222 COVID-19 vaccine (dated by TCRdb to 2020 to 2023). Background on the whole study: AZD1222 recipients whose second dose came at about 4 weeks and those whose second dose came at about 12 weeks were combined into one group, since spike-specific TCR depth and breadth did not differ between the two schedules. A total of approximately 240 trial participants underwent TCR sequencing, of whom 200 to 220 received two doses of AZD1222 and around 25 received two doses of the MenACWY control vaccine. Enrollment into the trials was organized by age into subgroups of 18-55, 56-69 and 70-plus years, and those subgroups contained approximately 150, 30 and 60 TCR-sequenced participants, respectively.

V was cut back by 10 bases and J by 4 bases, leaving a gap of 17 bases between them. There are 13 amino acids in the CDR3, from cysteine to phenylalanine inclusive. Only CDR3 DNA remains: 39 bases, in frame from the first base. Based on the germline V gene (reference sequence), the CDR1 and CDR2 sequences are LNHDA and SQIVND. The sample's time point, from its label and the paper: baseline before first vaccination. Vaccinee samples were obtained from the UK trials COV001 and COV002, which included a single-blind randomized controlled phase 2/3 trial of AZD1222 (ChAdOx1 nCoV-19) in healthy adults. Trial participant PBMC samples were collected at day 0 and day 28 after the second dose for TCRbeta chain sequencing. Overall results and qualifications from the work: Conclusions about previously exposed vaccinees were limited because only 5 or 6 AZD1222 recipients were SARS-CoV-2 seropositive at baseline. CD4 TCRs associated with the vaccine covered the entire spike protein, and the dominant responses were in regions 160-218 and 743-854. The 56-69-year group was small, and its depth increase did not reach significance, likely because of low power. Participants were mostly white British, with more females than males. The authors suggested clonal diversity may have been underestimated. No day 14 peak-response samples were available, so repertoires were characterized only after the peak T cell response. Nearly half of unique spike-specific TCRs reportedly recognized epitopes outside regions mutated in the B.1.351 and B.1.1.7 variants. A significant rise in spike-specific TCR breadth and depth was observed after two AZD1222 doses relative to day 0 and relative to MenACWY recipients.

The CDR3 regions of human TCRbeta chains were subjected to immunosequencing. In the original analysis: Repertoire TCRs were matched against a reference library of SARS-CoV-2-specific TCRs generated with the MIRA antigen-specificity platform. Breadth was defined as the fraction of unique TCRs that were SARS-CoV-2-associated. Depth was defined as the fraction of total T cells that were SARS-CoV-2-associated. Using the MIRA data, every spike-specific TCR was mapped to the spike region that the TCR reacted to and assigned to either a CD4 or a CD8 class. Log10-transformed breadth and depth values were compared by one-way ANOVA with Sidak's multiple comparisons tests. TCRdb holds this immuneACCESS table with in-frame rearrangements only. Some clones are missing; in checked studies, unresolved V genes explain under half, and the rest has no known cause. V, J and clone size are taken as reported in that table, and D and trimming were inferred from the DNA itself. The sample includes more than 85,000 clones, with 88% observed a single time. Jointly, the top ten make up about 2.3% of the sample.

A note on this clone: Which antigen it targets is not known. Qualities for individual bases were not recorded, and no much larger clone is one base off.

This sample comprised peripheral blood, obtained on day 0 of AZD1222 vaccination. The sequence joins TRBV19 to TRBJ2-7, with an unclear D gene assignment. The source of this sequence is an adult in good health. The sequence in DNA is TGTGCCACCAGCGAAGGAGTTCGATACGAGCAGTACTTC. It encodes CATSEGVRYEQYF. With the rest looked up from the reference TRBV19 and TRBJ2-7 genes rather than sequenced, the full variable domain is DGGITQSPKYLFRKEGQNVTLSCEQNLNHDAMYWYRQDPGQGLRLIYYSQIVNDFQKGDIAEGYSVSREKKESFPLTVTSAQKNPTAFYLCATSEGVRYEQYFGPGTRLTVT.